The 2 T cell receptor beta chains below were found in one sample sequenced in a study of T cells in women clearing cervical HPV infection. Assay: immunoSEQ multiplex PCR; the TCRdb copy retains only in-frame clones and omits some. Its table records roughly 42,000 clones. Sequenced sample: blood buffy coat. All receptors come from a woman between 18 and 75 years old with a cervical HPV16 infection that either progressed to CIN3+ or cleared (not recorded which).

About this clone itself: The read finishes 3 residues shy of the CDR3 end, and the germline J gene is used to complete it. This rearrangement joins TRBV11-2 to TRBJ2-1; no firm D call. Germline V gives CDR1 SGHAT, CDR2 FQNNGV. Trimming cost V 0 bases and J 8 bases, with 5 bases left between them. The CDR3 runs to 12 residues. CDR3 residues: CASSLDRDEQFF. CDR3 DNA, as far as it was read: TGTGCCAGCAGCTTAGATCGTGATGAG.

As to this clone: The read falls 3 residues short of the CDR3 end, and the missing part is taken from the germline J gene. This chain links TRBV11-2 with TRBJ1-4; a weak D match, TRBD1 (5 bases). The CDR3 extends over 15 amino acids. Trimming took 3 bases from V and 0 from J, leaving 8 bases between them. In germline, CDR1 is SGHAT, CDR2 FQNNGV. CDR3 DNA, as far as it was read: TGTGCCAGCAGCTTTGACAGAGCAACTAATGAAAAA. Translated, it gives CASSFDRATNEK. The CDR3 as a whole reads CASSFDRATNEKLFF.